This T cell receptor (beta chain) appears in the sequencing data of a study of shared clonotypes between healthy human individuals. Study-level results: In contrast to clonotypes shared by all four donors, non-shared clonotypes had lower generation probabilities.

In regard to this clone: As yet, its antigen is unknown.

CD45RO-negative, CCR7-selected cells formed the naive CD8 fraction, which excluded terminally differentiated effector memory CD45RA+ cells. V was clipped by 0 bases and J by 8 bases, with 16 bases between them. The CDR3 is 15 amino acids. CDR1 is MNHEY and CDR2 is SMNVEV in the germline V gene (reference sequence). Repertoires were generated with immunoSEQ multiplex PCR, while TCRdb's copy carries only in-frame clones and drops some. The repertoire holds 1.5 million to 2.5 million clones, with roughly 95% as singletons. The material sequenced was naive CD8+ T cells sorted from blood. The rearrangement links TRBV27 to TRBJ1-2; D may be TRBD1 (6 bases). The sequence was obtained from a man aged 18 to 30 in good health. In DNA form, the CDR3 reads TGTGCCAGCAGTTTATCTGTAACAGGGACCGGAGGCTACACCTTC. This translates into CASSLSVTGTGGYTF.